This T cell receptor beta chain was obtained from a study of shared T cell receptors in the human thymus. Trimming at V came to 2 bases and at J to 4 bases, leaving 5 bases not matched to a gene. The V gene's germline CDR1 is KGHSH and CDR2 LQKENI. This CDR3 is built from 15 residues. The repertoire was sequenced with immunoSEQ multiplex PCR; TCRdb's copy has only in-frame clones and lacks some. The table includes about 730,000 clones, roughly 85% detected once. Another study also made use of these data, one on human thymus T cells. That publication notes: Among the donors, all were healthy Finnish infants having corrective surgery for congenital heart defects. Thymus pieces cut out during corrective heart surgery were the tissue that was used. Thymic and blood repertoires seemed to show skewed V and J gene use. Unrelated individuals had highly overlapping thymic repertoires, as reported in related research.

The source material was thymocytes. The sequence came from a girl under three years old with a congenital heart defect. The chain has TRBV18 and TRBJ1-2; the match to TRBD1 covers 9 bases. CDR3 nucleotides: TGTGCCAGCTCACCAGGGACAGGGAAGTTCTATGGCTACACCTTC. Translated: CASSPGTGKFYGYTF.